A selection of T cell receptor beta chains follows, all from one sample in a study of blood T cell repertoires in COVID-19. Profiled with immunoSEQ multiplex PCR; TCRdb holds only in-frame clones, not every one. This sample has some 20,000 clones; 70% to 85% occur once, and the top ten carry roughly 5.5%. Material: peripheral blood. Every receptor here comes from a human donor in a cohort sampled during active COVID-19. CDR3s include the opening cysteine and the closing phenylalanine or tryptophan. A D gene is named only where the DNA matches it firmly. Clone size appears in some rows only: once, few, many, or a class for an expanded clone.

D gene,V gene,J gene,clone size,CDR3 protein,CDR3 DNA
TRBD1,TRBV28,TRBJ1-1,-,CASPGQGAGSTEAFF,TGTGCCAGTCCGGGACAGGGGGCTGGATCCACTGAAGCTTTCTTT
TRBD1,TRBV19,TRBJ1-2,-,CASNTGTGYPYYGYTF,TGTGCCAGTAATACCGGGACAGGGTACCCATACTATGGCTACACCTTC
-,TRBV21-1,TRBJ1-1,-,CASSKGGLNTEAFF,TGTGCCAGCAGCAAAGGGGGGCTGAACACTGAAGCTTTCTTT
TRBD2,TRBV5-1,TRBJ2-1,-,CASSPLAGGHANEQFF,TGCGCCAGCAGTCCCCTAGCGGGAGGGCACGCTAATGAGCAGTTCTTC
-,TRBV11-1,TRBJ1-1,few,CASSPVLNTEAFF,TGTGCCAGCAGCCCCGTATTGAACACTGAAGCTTTCTTT
-,TRBV6-4,TRBJ2-1,-,CASSDSSRDEQFF,TGTGCCAGCAGTGACTCGTCGCGGGACGAGCAGTTCTTC
-,TRBV7-9,TRBJ1-4,-,CASSLREAGRLFF,TGTGCCAGCAGCTTAAGGGAGGCCGGCAGACTGTTTTTT
TRBD2,TRBV6-6,TRBJ2-2,-,CASSYASSGSPGELFF,TGTGCCAGCAGTTACGCGTCTAGCGGGAGTCCCGGGGAGCTGTTTTTT
TRBD1,TRBV5-6,TRBJ1-2,-,CASSFGDRGHGYTF,TGTGCCAGCAGCTTCGGGGACAGGGGGCATGGCTACACCTTC
-,TRBV7-9,TRBJ2-7,-,CASSLEGGAWQYF,TGTGCCAGCAGCTTAGAAGGGGGGGCATGGCAGTACTTC
-,TRBV4-2,TRBJ1-1,-,CASSHGGANTEAFF,TGTGCCAGCAGCCACGGGGGGGCGAACACTGAAGCTTTCTTT
TRBD1,TRBV9,TRBJ2-3,-,CASSGRTGDTDTQYF,TGTGCCAGCAGCGGACGGACAGGGGACACAGATACGCAGTATTTT
-,TRBV7-9,TRBJ2-5,-,CASSLARGGGGETQYF,TGTGCCAGCAGCTTAGCGCGGGGCGGCGGCGGGGAGACCCAGTACTTC
TRBD2,TRBV7-9,TRBJ2-5,-,CASDGREGSQETQYF,TGTGCCAGCGACGGACGGGAGGGCTCCCAAGAGACCCAGTACTTC
TRBD2,TRBV2,TRBJ2-1,-,CASSWTSGSQNEQFF,TGTGCCAGCAGTTGGACTAGCGGGAGTCAAAATGAGCAGTTCTTC
-,TRBV29-1,TRBJ1-2,-,CSVGRGRNYGYTF,TGCAGCGTTGGCAGGGGTCGAAACTATGGCTACACCTTC